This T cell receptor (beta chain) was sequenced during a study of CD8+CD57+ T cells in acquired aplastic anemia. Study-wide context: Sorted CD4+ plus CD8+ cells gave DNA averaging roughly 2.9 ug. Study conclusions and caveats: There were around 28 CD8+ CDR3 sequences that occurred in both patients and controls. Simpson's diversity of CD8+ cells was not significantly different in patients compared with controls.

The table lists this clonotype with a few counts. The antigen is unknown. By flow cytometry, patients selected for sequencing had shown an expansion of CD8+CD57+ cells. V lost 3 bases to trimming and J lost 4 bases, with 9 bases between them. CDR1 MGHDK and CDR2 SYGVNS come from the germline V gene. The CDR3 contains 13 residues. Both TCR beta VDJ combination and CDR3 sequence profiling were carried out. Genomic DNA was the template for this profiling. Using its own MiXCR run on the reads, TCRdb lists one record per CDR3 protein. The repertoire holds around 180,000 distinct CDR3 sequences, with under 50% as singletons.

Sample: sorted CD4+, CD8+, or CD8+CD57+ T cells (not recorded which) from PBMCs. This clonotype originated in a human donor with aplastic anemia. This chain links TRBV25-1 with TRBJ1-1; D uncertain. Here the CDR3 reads CASSDPFGTEAFF. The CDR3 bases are TGTGCCAGCAGTGATCCCTTTGGCACTGAAGCTTTCTTT.